This is a list of T cell receptor beta chains from one sample in a study of blood T cell repertoires in COVID-19. The method was immunoSEQ multiplex PCR; TCRdb's version includes in-frame clones alone and lacks a portion of them. Of about 52,000 clones in the sample, about 90% are singletons; the top ten hold roughly 15%. The sequenced sample consisted of peripheral blood. These TCRs come from a human donor with active COVID-19. The donor label of this sample is uncertain. Each CDR3 is given with its conserved first and last residue. A D gene is named only where the DNA matches it firmly. For some rows the clone size is stated as once, few or many, or as a class when expanded; others skip it.

abundance: once; d_gene: TRBD1; v_gene: TRBV12-3/TRBV12-4; j_gene: TRBJ1-4; CDR3nt: TGTGCCAGCAGTACCTCGACAGGGTCAAAACTGTTTTTT; CDR3aa: CASSTSTGSKLFF
abundance: few; d_gene: .; v_gene: TRBV6-2/TRBV6-3; j_gene: TRBJ1-2; CDR3nt: TGTGCCAGCAGTTCCTATACTAACTATGGCTACACCTTC; CDR3aa: CASSSYTNYGYTF
abundance: .; d_gene: .; v_gene: TRBV9; j_gene: TRBJ2-1; CDR3nt: TGTGCCAGCAGCGTAGGGGAGCGTGAGCAGTTCTTC; CDR3aa: CASSVGEREQFF
abundance: few; d_gene: .; v_gene: TRBV19; j_gene: TRBJ2-7; CDR3nt: TGTGCCAGTAGTAGTACTCGTACCTACGAGCAGTACTTC; CDR3aa: CASSSTRTYEQYF
abundance: .; d_gene: TRBD2; v_gene: TRBV6-4; j_gene: TRBJ2-1; CDR3nt: TGTGCCAGCAGTGACGGGACTAGCGGGGGGGCCAATGAGCAGTTCTTC; CDR3aa: CASSDGTSGGANEQFF
abundance: once; d_gene: TRBD1; v_gene: TRBV18; j_gene: TRBJ1-1; CDR3nt: TGTGCCAGCTCACTGAGGCAGGACAGGGTTCGGGAAGCTTTCTTT; CDR3aa: CASSLRQDRVREAFF
abundance: .; d_gene: TRBD2; v_gene: TRBV5-8; j_gene: TRBJ2-2; CDR3nt: TGTGCCAGCAGCTTGACCCGCGGGGGATTTACCGGGGAGCTGTTTTTT; CDR3aa: CASSLTRGGFTGELFF
abundance: .; d_gene: TRBD1; v_gene: TRBV7-9; j_gene: TRBJ2-5; CDR3nt: TGTGCCAGCAGCCCCTACGTGGGACAGCTAGAGACCCAGTACTTC; CDR3aa: CASSPYVGQLETQYF
abundance: .; d_gene: TRBD1; v_gene: TRBV19; j_gene: TRBJ2-7; CDR3nt: TGTGCCAGTAGCCGACAGGGTCAAAACTACGAGCAGTACTTC; CDR3aa: CASSRQGQNYEQYF
abundance: .; d_gene: .; v_gene: TRBV7-9; j_gene: TRBJ2-2; CDR3nt: TGTGCCAGCCCGACAGTGAACACCGGGGAGCTGTTTTTT; CDR3aa: CASPTVNTGELFF
abundance: .; d_gene: TRBD1; v_gene: TRBV24-1; j_gene: TRBJ2-4; CDR3nt: TGTGCCACCAGTGATCCCCGCAGGGACAGCCGTAAAAACATTCAGTACTTC; CDR3aa: CATSDPRRDSRKNIQYF
abundance: .; d_gene: .; v_gene: TRBV27; j_gene: TRBJ2-5; CDR3nt: TGTGCCAGCAGTAAGGGACTTCTACAAGAGACCCAGTACTTC; CDR3aa: CASSKGLLQETQYF
abundance: .; d_gene: .; v_gene: TRBV9; j_gene: TRBJ1-1; CDR3nt: TGTGCCAGCAGCGCCGTTTTCGGAGGGTCTGAAGCTTTCTTT; CDR3aa: CASSAVFGGSEAFF
abundance: .; d_gene: .; v_gene: TRBV3-1/TRBV3-2; j_gene: TRBJ1-1; CDR3nt: TGTGCCAGCAGCCCTTATTCCAGGGGCTTGAACACTGAAGCTTTCTTT; CDR3aa: CASSPYSRGLNTEAFF
abundance: .; d_gene: .; v_gene: TRBV3-1/TRBV3-2; j_gene: TRBJ1-2; CDR3nt: TGTGCCAGCAGCCAAGATCGGGCAGGGGCAAACTATGGCTACACCTTC; CDR3aa: CASSQDRAGANYGYTF
abundance: .; d_gene: .; v_gene: TRBV9; j_gene: TRBJ2-5; CDR3nt: TGTGCCAGCAGCGGTCAGGGGACCTTTGGTCTTCAAGAGACCCAGTACTTC; CDR3aa: CASSGQGTFGLQETQYF
abundance: few; d_gene: TRBD1; v_gene: TRBV19; j_gene: TRBJ1-5; CDR3nt: TGTGCCAGTACCGAGACAGGGGGTCAGCCCCAGCATTTT; CDR3aa: CASTETGGQPQHF
abundance: .; d_gene: .; v_gene: TRBV19; j_gene: TRBJ2-6; CDR3nt: TGTGCCAGTAAATCGGGTACTGGGGCCAACGTCCTGACTTTC; CDR3aa: CASKSGTGANVLTF
abundance: .; d_gene: .; v_gene: TRBV5-1; j_gene: TRBJ2-3; CDR3nt: TGCGCCAGCAGCTTGGGGGCTAGCCTTCGCACAGATACGCAGTATTTT; CDR3aa: CASSLGASLRTDTQYF
abundance: .; d_gene: .; v_gene: TRBV6-5; j_gene: TRBJ1-2; CDR3nt: TGTGCCAGCAGTTCTAACTCTGGCTACACCTTC; CDR3aa: CASSSNSGYTF
abundance: .; d_gene: .; v_gene: TRBV11-2; j_gene: TRBJ2-7; CDR3nt: TGTGCCAGCAGCCCCCGTAGTGAGCTTTCAATTTCCTACGAGCAGTACTTC; CDR3aa: CASSPRSELSISYEQYF
abundance: .; d_gene: TRBD1; v_gene: TRBV10-1; j_gene: TRBJ1-2; CDR3nt: TGCGCCAGCAGAGACCATAGGACAGGACATGGCTACACCTTC; CDR3aa: CASRDHRTGHGYTF
abundance: .; d_gene: TRBD1; v_gene: TRBV4-3; j_gene: TRBJ2-2; CDR3nt: TGCGCCAGCAGCCAAGATCTAATCGATTTTCGGACAGGGACCACCGGGGAGCTGTTTTTT; CDR3aa: CASSQDLIDFRTGTTGELFF
abundance: .; d_gene: TRBD1; v_gene: TRBV7-6; j_gene: TRBJ1-1; CDR3nt: TGTGCCAGCAGCTTGACAGGGGGCACTGAAGCTTTCTTT; CDR3aa: CASSLTGGTEAFF
abundance: .; d_gene: .; v_gene: TRBV2; j_gene: TRBJ2-6; CDR3nt: TGTGCCAGCAGAACACCCTCTGGGGCCAACGTCCTGACTTTC; CDR3aa: CASRTPSGANVLTF
abundance: once; d_gene: .; v_gene: TRBV9; j_gene: TRBJ2-3; CDR3nt: TGTGCCAGCAGTAGGGGGGATACGCAGTATTTT; CDR3aa: CASSRGDTQYF
abundance: .; d_gene: .; v_gene: TRBV9; j_gene: TRBJ2-1; CDR3nt: TGTGCCAGCAGCGTAGGCGTCTTTCAGGGGCAGTTCTTC; CDR3aa: CASSVGVFQGQFF
abundance: .; d_gene: .; v_gene: TRBV7-2; j_gene: TRBJ2-5; CDR3nt: TGTGCCAGCAGCTTAGGGTACTACGGGACCCAGTACTTC; CDR3aa: CASSLGYYGTQYF
abundance: .; d_gene: TRBD2; v_gene: TRBV7-9; j_gene: TRBJ2-7; CDR3nt: TGTGCCACTACAGATCGGGGGGGCAGGTACGAGCAGTACTTC; CDR3aa: CATTDRGGRYEQYF
abundance: .; d_gene: .; v_gene: TRBV7-2; j_gene: TRBJ1-6; CDR3nt: TGTGCCAGCAGCTCACAGGGCGCAAACTCCTATAATTCACCCCTCCACTTT; CDR3aa: CASSSQGANSYNSPLHF
abundance: .; d_gene: TRBD1; v_gene: TRBV7-6; j_gene: TRBJ2-1; CDR3nt: TGTGCCAGCAGCTTAGCATCAGGGGGCGGGTATACTGGGGATGAGCAGTTCTTC; CDR3aa: CASSLASGGGYTGDEQFF